Listed here are 14 T cell receptor beta chains from one sample, sequenced in a study of radiotherapy plus CTLA-4 blockade in lung cancer (dated by TCRdb to between 2018 and 2020). The library was prepared using the immunoSEQ multiplex PCR assay. TCRdb's version of the immuneACCESS table is confined to in-frame rearrangements and falls short of the full clone set. An unresolved V gene accounts for under half of the shortfall where checked; the remainder is of unknown origin. This sample is represented by nearly 110,000 clones; more than 75% of them were singletons. The ten top clones hold roughly 2.5% of the sample. Sequencing was performed on peripheral blood, taken from a patient treated with radiotherapy plus ipilimumab. Receptors originate from a human donor with non-small cell lung cancer that progressed on radiotherapy plus ipilimumab. Some clones in this sample may be carry-over from other donors' samples.

This clone was detected only once. V gene TRBV6-1 combines with J gene TRBJ1-4; D remains unclear. Trimming cost V 1 base and J 4 bases, with 7 bases left between them. There are 14 residues in the CDR3. In germline, CDR1 is MNHNS, CDR2 SASEGT. The CDR3 DNA reads TGTGCCAGCAGTGAAGACACTATTAATGAAAAACTGTTTTTT. It encodes CASSEDTINEKLFF.

This chain joins TRBV7-3 and TRBJ1-1; possible D gene TRBD1, 6 bases. CDR1 and CDR2 from the germline V gene are SGHTA and FQGTGA. Trimming pared 5 bases from V and 0 bases from J, leaving 16 bases between. The CDR3 covers 16 residues. DNA for the CDR3: TGTGCCAGCAGCCAAAGGGTCAGGGGCGTGAACACTGAAGCTTTCTTT. Translation: CASSQRVRGVNTEAFF.

This clone was counted a single time. Additional DNA sequences in this sample encode the identical CDR3. The DNA for the CDR3 is TGCGCCAGCAGCTTGGTGACTAGCGGGGGGGCTCGGGGGCCCCAGTACTTC. This encodes CASSLVTSGGARGPQYF. The chain uses TRBV5-1 and TRBJ2-5; 14 bases are a match to TRBD2. Germline V gives CDR1 SGHRS, CDR2 YFSETQ. Losses at the gene ends were 0 bases for V and 9 bases for J; bases not matched to a gene: 10. CDR3 size: 17 residues.

The rearrangement joins TRBV5-1 to TRBJ1-4, with D tentatively TRBD1 (6 bases). Per germline, CDR1 SGHRS and CDR2 YFSETQ. The CDR3 totals 14 residues. Trimming removed 0 bases from V and 8 bases from J, with 11 bases in between. The CDR3 DNA sequence: TGCGCCAGCAGCTTGGCGGACAGTTACGAAAAACTGTTTTTT. Translation: CASSLADSYEKLFF.

V usage is TRBV4-1 and J usage is TRBJ1-5, with D perhaps TRBD1 (6 bases). Germline CDR1 is MGHRA and CDR2 is YSYEKL. The CDR3 is 17 amino acids. Trimming removed 0 bases at V and 4 bases at J, with 16 bases between. The DNA of the CDR3 is TGCGCCAGCAGCCAAGATTTGGAGGGGGTTAGTAATCAGCCCCAGCATTTT. It translates to CASSQDLEGVSNQPQHF.

This chain joins TRBV29-1 and TRBJ1-2; 12 bases are a match to TRBD1. The junction had 11 bases not matched to a gene; V was cut back by 1 base and J by 8 bases. CDR3 size: 16 residues. In germline, CDR1 is SQVTM, CDR2 ANQGSEA. CDR3 amino acids: CSVEGDPGQGAWGYTF. The CDR3 DNA sequence: TGCAGCGTTGAAGGAGATCCGGGACAGGGGGCCTGGGGCTACACCTTC.

This clone was picked up a small number of times. The CDR3 DNA sequence: TGCAGTGCTCGTCTACAGGGTGCCTTCCACTTT. Translated: CSARLQGAFHF. V usage is TRBV20-1 and J usage is TRBJ1-6; D may be TRBD1 (6 bases). The CDR3 is 11 amino acids. Trimming removed 5 bases at V and 17 bases at J, with 16 bases between. Germline CDR1 and CDR2: DFQATT and SNEGSKA (reference sequence).

This chain links TRBV5-4 with TRBJ2-1; no definite D call. The CDR3 sequence is 13 residues long. Trimming pared 5 bases from V and 7 bases from J, leaving 13 bases between. Germline assignment: CDR1 SGHNT and CDR2 YYREEE (reference sequence). The CDR3 reads CASSIGPQNEQFF. The CDR3 DNA follows: TGTGCCAGCAGTATAGGACCACAAAATGAGCAGTTCTTC. The full variable domain, with the rest looked up from reference TRBV5-4 and TRBJ2-1, is ETGVTQSPTHLIKTRGQQVTLRCSSQSGHNTVSWYQQALGQGPQFIFQYYREEENGRGNFPPRFSGLQFPNYSSELNVNALELDDSALYLCASSIGPQNEQFFGPGTRLTVL.

This rearrangement joins TRBV7-9 to TRBJ2-6; 8 positions agree with TRBD1. J was trimmed by 3 bases and V by 5 bases; bases with no gene match: 6. CDR3 length: 16 residues. CDR1 and CDR2 (germline): SEHNR, FQNEAQ (reference sequence). DNA of the CDR3: TGTGCCAGCAGCCTGCAGGGGGCATTTGGGGCCAACGTCCTGACTTTC. Residues: CASSLQGAFGANVLTF. The full variable domain, with the rest looked up from reference TRBV7-9 and TRBJ2-6, is DTGVSQNPRHKITKRGQNVTFRCDPISEHNRLYWYRQTLGQGPEFLTYFQNEAQLEKSRLLSDRFSAERPKGSFSTLEIQRTEQGDSAMYLCASSLQGAFGANVLTFGAGSRLTVL.

The CDR3 here is CASSSRGQGKTYEQYF. The CDR3 DNA follows: TGTGCCAGCAGTTCCCGAGGACAGGGGAAAACCTACGAGCAGTACTTC. This chain connects TRBV27 to TRBJ2-7; 9 bases map to TRBD1. V lost 4 bases and J lost 2; bases outside the gene matches: 9. The CDR3 is 16 residues long. CDR1 and CDR2 (germline): MNHEY, SMNVEV (reference sequence).

The chain links TRBV5-1 to TRBJ1-2, with D maybe TRBD1 (5 bases). CDR3 size: 16 residues. The germline V and J ends were trimmed by 0 bases and 2 bases, with 14 bases remaining between them. Germline CDR1 SGHRS, CDR2 YFSETQ. In DNA form, the CDR3 reads TGCGCCAGCAGCTTGGCGTCGGGGGGGTTCAACTATGGCTACACCTTC. This translates into CASSLASGGFNYGYTF.

The genes are TRBV19 and TRBJ2-3; possible D gene TRBD2, 7 bases. Germline lookup yields CDR1 LNHDA and CDR2 SQIVND (reference sequence). The V end lost 3 bases, the J end lost 6 bases, and 13 bases lay between the germline ends. This CDR3 has 14 amino acids. CDR3 sequence (DNA): TGTGCCAGTAGTATGGGGAGGGGGTCTGATACGCAGTATTTT. Translating gives CASSMGRGSDTQYF.

V gene TRBV11-2 combines with J gene TRBJ2-3; D call uncertain. Germline V CDR1 and CDR2: SGHAT, FQNNGV. The CDR3 is 12 amino acids. Trimming left V 5 bases short and J 2 bases short, with 5 bases between. CDR3 DNA sequence: TGTGCCAGCAGCGTCCCCACAGATACGCAGTATTTT. Translation gives CASSVPTDTQYF.

The chain combines TRBV9 with TRBJ2-3, with unresolved D. Germline V gene lookup returns CDR1 SGDLS and CDR2 YYNGEE. This CDR3 region has 16 residues. Trimming stripped 4 bases from V and 5 bases from J, with 20 bases between. The DNA of the CDR3 is TGTGCCAGCAGCCCCCAAGTGGGTCGAACGTTAGATACGCAGTATTTT. This translates into CASSPQVGRTLDTQYF.